This T cell receptor (beta chain) appears in the sequencing data of a study of a mutant IDH1 vaccine in newly diagnosed glioma. The study, taken as a whole, reports: Variations in leading peripheral T cell clonotypes appeared to have no connection with pseudoprogression.

The table came from immunoSEQ multiplex PCR; TCRdb's copy has only in-frame clones and leaves some out. Of roughly 39,000 clones listed, approximately 85% are singletons. Concerning this clone: Its antigen is unknown.

Time point of the sample: week 5, during vaccination. Each dose of the vaccine consisted of 300 ug of mutant IDH1 20-mer peptide, with topical imiquimod. V lost 4 bases, J lost 6 bases, and 12 bases lay in between. Germline V gives CDR1 LGHNA, CDR2 YSLEER. This CDR3 comprises 14 residues. The genes are TRBV4-3 and TRBJ2-2; D unresolved. This specimen consisted of PBMCs, obtained from a glioma patient whose treatment included an IDH1 peptide vaccine. This TCR came from a man aged 40-55 years with glioma. The CDR3, as DNA: TGCGCCAGCAGCCCCGTAAGTGGGCCCGGGGAGCTGTTTTTT. Amino acid sequence: CASSPVSGPGELFF.